The clone carrying this TCR beta chain was seen a handful of times. CDR1 and CDR2 (germline): MNHEY, SVGAGI. This CDR3 is 16 amino acids long. Trimming at V came to 8 bases and at J to 5 bases, leaving 12 bases not matched to a gene. TCRdb fed the RT-PCR reads into MiXCR, producing one record per CDR3 protein. The data hold around 700,000 distinct CDR3 sequences, with 14% observed a single time. Sequencing input: memory CD4+ T cells from blood. This chain connects TRBV6-5 to TRBJ2-2; 9 bases match TRBD1. This sequence originates from a female donor in good health, serving as a healthy control. The CDR3 loop is CASSEPTGGWTGELFF. DNA of the CDR3: TGTGCCAGCTCGGAACCAACAGGGGGCTGGACCGGGGAGCTGTTTTTT.